This TCR beta chain appears in the sequencing data of a study of T cell responses to AZD1222 COVID-19 vaccine. Germline V lookup: CDR1 SGHNT, CDR2 YYREEE (reference sequence). This CDR3 spans 13 amino acids. V was cut by 0 bases and J by 3 bases, with 5 bases left in between. Generated by immunoSEQ multiplex PCR, the TCRdb table keeps only in-frame clones and is missing some. Among tens of thousands of clones listed, about 88% were seen once. Study-wide findings and caveats: Donors were chiefly white British, with a greater number of females, and clonal diversity was perhaps underestimated. Recipients of two AZD1222 doses showed rising Spike-specific TCR breadth and depth.

Comment on this clone: Antigen specificity is unknown.

This sequence originates from an adult in good health. V gene TRBV5-4 combines with J gene TRBJ2-3; no clear D. This specimen consisted of peripheral blood, obtained on day 0 of AZD1222 vaccination. The CDR3 DNA is TGTGCCAGCAGCTTGGTGGTAACAGATACGCAGTATTTT. As protein: CASSLVVTDTQYF.